The sequence of this T cell receptor (beta chain) was determined in a study of beta chain features in type 1 diabetes. Whole-study findings and limits: When Type 1 diabetes patients were examined, their TCRB CDR3s proved moderately but significantly shorter in all four CD4+ subsets.

This clone has a handful of counts. What it recognizes is unknown. This CDR3 comprises 14 residues. The J segment lost 8 bases and the V segment lost 3 bases, leaving 12 bases of the junction unmatched. Germline V gives CDR1 SQVTM, CDR2 ANQGSEA. Expressed TCRB transcripts were sequenced because the entire RNA isolate underwent reverse transcription. Sequenced by immunoSEQ multiplex PCR; TCRdb stores in-frame clones only, minus some. The table records some 250,000 clones, about 15% of them present only once. Sequenced material: naive CD4+ T cells from blood. This receptor was obtained from a man aged 25-45 years with type 1 diabetes. The rearrangement uses TRBV29-1 and TRBJ1-2; 7 bases are shared with TRBD1. The CDR3 DNA sequence: TGCAGCGTTGACCAGGGGGTGCCCCTAAGAGGCTACACCTTC. Its translation is CSVDQGVPLRGYTF.